This TCR beta chain is drawn from a study of OX40 agonist ivuxolimab in advanced cancers. Looking at the study overall: Patients were dosed with the agonistic anti-OX40 (CD134) antibody ivuxolimab.

Study-wide results and caveats: At 0.1 to 3.0 mg/kg, CD4+ and CD8+ blood T cells expanded clonally by week 6. In CD8+ T cells, expanded clones were on average more numerous than in CD4+. Certain nonresponders likewise exhibited a low normalized T-cell clonal expansion.

The ends lost 1 base at V and 0 bases at J; junction bases unmatched: 9. This CDR3 has 18 residues. Germline CDR1 is MGHRA and CDR2 is YSYEKL. Sequencing used immunoSEQ multiplex PCR; TCRdb keeps in-frame clones, though not all of them. The table includes 20,000 to 25,000 clones, about nine tenths detected once. A word on this clone: The antigen remains unidentified.

The rearrangement joins TRBV4-1 to TRBJ1-5, with 7 bases matching TRBD1. The sample was CD4+ or CD8+ T cells sorted from blood, taken in a trial of the OX40 agonist ivuxolimab. The TCR was taken from an adult with an advanced solid tumor such as melanoma, head and neck, liver or kidney cancer. The CDR3 spells CASSQGPQGLDSNQPQHF. Here the CDR3 DNA reads TGCGCCAGCAGCCAAGGCCCACAGGGGTTGGATAGCAATCAGCCCCAGCATTTT.